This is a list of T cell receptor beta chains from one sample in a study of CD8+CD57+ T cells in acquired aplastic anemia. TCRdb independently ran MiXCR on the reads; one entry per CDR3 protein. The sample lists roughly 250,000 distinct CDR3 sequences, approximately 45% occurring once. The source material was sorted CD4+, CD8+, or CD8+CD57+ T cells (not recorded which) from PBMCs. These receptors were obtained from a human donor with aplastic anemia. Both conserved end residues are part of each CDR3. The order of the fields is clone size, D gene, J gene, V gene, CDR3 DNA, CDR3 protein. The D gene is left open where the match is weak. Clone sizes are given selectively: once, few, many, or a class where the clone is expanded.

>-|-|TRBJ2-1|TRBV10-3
TGTGCCATCAGTGAGTCTAGCGGAAGCTCCTACAATGAGCAGTTCTTC
CAISESSGSSYNEQFF
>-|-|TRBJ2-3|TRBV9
TGTGCCAGCAGCGTAGAAGACAGGTTTCCCTACAATGAGCAGTATTTT
CASSVEDRFPYNEQYF
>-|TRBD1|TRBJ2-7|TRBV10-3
TGTGCCATCAGTGAGGCCGGACAGGTCGGCTACGAGCAGTACTTC
CAISEAGQVGYEQYF
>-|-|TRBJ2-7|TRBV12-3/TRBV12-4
TGTGCCAGCAATCGCGAGGGAGACCTGTACAGTCCCGTCAAGCAGTACTTC
CASNREGDLYSPVKQYF
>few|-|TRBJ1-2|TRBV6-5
TGTGCCAGCAGTTTAACGCGGGACTCCACGCTGGAACACTATGGCTACACCTTC
CASSLTRDSTLEHYGYTF
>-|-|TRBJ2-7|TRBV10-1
TGCGCCAGCAGTGATGGCGGGCCATACTACGAGCAGTACTTC
CASSDGGPYYEQYF
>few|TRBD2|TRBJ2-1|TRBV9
TGTGCCAGCAGCGTGGGACTAGGCGTTCCATCCTACAATGAGCAGTTCTTC
CASSVGLGVPSYNEQFF
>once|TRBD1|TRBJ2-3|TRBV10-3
TGTGCCATCAGTGGGTCAGCAGGGGGAGCAGATACGCAGTATTTT
CAISGSAGGADTQYF
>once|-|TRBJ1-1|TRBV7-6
TGTGCCAGCAGCTTAGATTTAGGATTGAACACTGAAGCTTTCTTT
CASSLDLGLNTEAFF
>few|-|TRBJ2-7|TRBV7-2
TGTGCCAGCAGCGTGTCCCGAATTAAGACCTACGAGCAGCACTTC
CASSVSRIKTYEQHF
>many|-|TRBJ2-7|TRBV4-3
TGCGCCAGCAGCCAGGGAACATCAAGCTCCTACGAGCAGTACTTC
CASSQGTSSSYEQYF
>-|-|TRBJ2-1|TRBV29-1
TGCAGCGTTGAAATCAGCCCCTACAATGGGCAGTTCTTC
CSVEISPYNGQFF
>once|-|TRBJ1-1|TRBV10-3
TGTGCCATCAGGGACAGTAACATGAACACTGAAGCTTTCTTT
CAIRDSNMNTEAFF
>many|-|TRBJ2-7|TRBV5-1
TGCGCCAGCAGCCCAGGATCCTTCTACGAGCAGTACTTC
CASSPGSFYEQYF
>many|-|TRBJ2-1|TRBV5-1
TGCGCCAGCAGCTTGTACCAGGCCAACAATGAGCAGTTCTTC
CASSLYQANNEQFF
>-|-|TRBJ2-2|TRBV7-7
TGTGCTAGCAGCCCCCTATCGACCGGGGAGCTGTTTTTT
CASSPLSTGELFF
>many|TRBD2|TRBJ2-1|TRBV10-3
TGTGCCATCAGTGAGACCCTAGCGGGAGGGCCGGACAATGAGCAGTTCTTC
CAISETLAGGPDNEQFF
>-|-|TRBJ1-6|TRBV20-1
TGCAGTGCTAGAGATGAGAGCGGACATTCACCCCTCCACTTT
CSARDESGHSPLHF
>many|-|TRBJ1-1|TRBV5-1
TGCGCCAGCAGCGAAGGAAGGGGTTCTGAAGCTTTCTTT
CASSEGRGSEAFF
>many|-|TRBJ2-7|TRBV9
TGTGCCAGCAGCCCCGACTTCCAGGGCGTGGCTTACGAGCAGTACTTC
CASSPDFQGVAYEQYF
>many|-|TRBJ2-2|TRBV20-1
TGCAGTGTCGTTGAGGGGAGGCACACCGGGGAGCTGTTTTTT
CSVVEGRHTGELFF
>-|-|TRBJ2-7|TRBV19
TGTGCCAGTAGTGTACGGCGGGGAGCCTACGAGCAGTACTTC
CASSVRRGAYEQYF
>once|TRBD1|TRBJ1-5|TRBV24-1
TGTGCCACCAACAGGGGGTTGGGTCAGCCCCAGCATTTT
CATNRGLGQPQHF